This T cell receptor (beta chain) was sequenced for a study of low-dose radiotherapy and immunotherapy resistance in tumors (dated by TCRdb to about 2022). For the wider study: In Cohort 1, each fraction delivered 0.5 Gy every 2 weeks, and the prescribed total PTV dose was 6.5 Gy. Patients in Cohort 2 were given 1 Gy per fraction every two weeks, for a total of 13 Gy across 26 weeks. Nivolumab and ipilimumab were both given intravenously, with nivolumab at a 240 mg flat dose every two weeks and ipilimumab at 1 mg/kg every six weeks. Every two weeks, patients got intravenous cyclophosphamide at 200 mg/m2, given one day ahead of each radiation and immunotherapy administration. Starting on cycle 1 day 1, patients took 300 mg of aspirin by mouth once a day for four cycles. Randomization of trial participants into treatment groups was not performed. Eight patients were included in the translational analysis: three from the first dose cohort and the first five from the second dose cohort.

First-strand cDNA was synthesized with Superscript III and a set of TRAV- and TRBV-specific primers, covering both TCRalpha and TCRbeta chains. TCRs were amplified with Phusion for 20 to 25 PCR cycles, with a constant-region primer paired with the adapter attached to the V primers. Isolated mRNA was amplified with the MessageAmp II aRNA Amplification Kit, using an approximately 16-hour in vitro transcription at 37°C. mRNA for TCR sequencing was isolated with the Dynabeads mRNA DIRECT Purification Kit. A second roughly 27-cycle Phusion PCR added indexed Illumina adapters, and products were purified with AMPure XP beads. TCRalpha and TCRbeta libraries were deep-sequenced on an Illumina MiniSeq instrument. The source study handled its data this way. Using custom Perl scripts, TCR sequences encoding the same protein were pooled, out-of-frame sequences were removed, and the abundance of each clonotype was computed. The analysis excluded TCR sequences that were supported by just one read. The metrics used to describe the repertoires included Shannon entropy, Gini index, clonality, richness, and the frequency of TCRs shared between repertoires. Through fastp at Q25 and MiXCR, TCRdb rebuilt clones from the public reads, retaining in-frame beta chains. Each entry is one CDR3 protein sequence, shown with its most common DNA and genes. TCRdb's processing, not the authors' own work, is the source of the V and J calls. The sample profile shows tens of thousands of distinct CDR3 sequences; 9.4% of them were found once. Together, the top ten hold around 0.93% of the sample.

From cysteine to phenylalanine, the CDR3 is 14 amino acids long. Only the CDR3 DNA stays, 42 bases, in frame from base 1. Relative to germline, V is 1 base shorter and J is 3 bases shorter, with 9 bases between their ends. Per the germline V gene, MGHRA is the CDR1 and YSYEKL is the CDR2. This sample's time point label indicates: before trial treatment. Donors were enrolled in RACIN, a single-arm phase I dose-escalation trial in which nivolumab, ipilimumab, aspirin, low-dose cyclophosphamide and low-dose radiotherapy were combined. To be eligible, a patient needed to have an advanced solid tumor that was TIL-negative. This clonotype was recorded many times. The clone's antigen remains unknown. Base quality data are lacking; no much larger clone is found one base away.

The chain is assembled from TRBV4-1 and TRBJ1-1; the D gene cannot be resolved reliably. This sequence was found in a male donor with prostate cancer. The sample here was PBMCs, taken before treatment. The DNA sequence reads TGCGCCAGCAGCCAAGCCGGACTAGACACTGAAGCTTTCTTT. The translation is CASSQAGLDTEAFF.